The rows below give T cell receptor beta chains drawn from one sample of a study of blood T cell repertoires in COVID-19. Repertoires were generated with immunoSEQ multiplex PCR, while TCRdb's copy carries only in-frame clones and drops some. Of 250,000 to 350,000 clones detected, roughly 88% appear once; the ten largest clones hold 1.6%. Input material: peripheral blood. The origin of the receptors is a woman in her forties or fifties with acute or convalescent COVID-19. CDR3s include the opening cysteine and the closing phenylalanine or tryptophan. A D gene is named only where the DNA matches it firmly. Some rows have no size entry. The others give once, few or many, or a class for an expanded clone.

V gene: TRBV19
D gene: .
clone size: once
J gene: TRBJ2-2
CDR3 DNA: TGTGCCAGTAGGAGGGCGAACACCGGGGAGCTGTTTTTT
CDR3 protein: CASRRANTGELFF

V gene: TRBV18
D gene: .
clone size: .
J gene: TRBJ1-6
CDR3 DNA: TGTGCCAGCTCACCGACCGGAGGGTTTTCACCCCTCCACTTT
CDR3 protein: CASSPTGGFSPLHF

V gene: TRBV5-4
D gene: .
clone size: .
J gene: TRBJ1-1
CDR3 DNA: TGTGCCAGCAGCTCACCAAAATTTTCAGGGGAAAAAAACACTGAAGCTTTCTTT
CDR3 protein: CASSSPKFSGEKNTEAFF

V gene: TRBV9
D gene: TRBD2
clone size: .
J gene: TRBJ2-5
CDR3 DNA: TGTGCCAGCAGCATCGAGACTAGCGGGAGTAAGGAGACCCAGTACTTC
CDR3 protein: CASSIETSGSKETQYF

V gene: TRBV28
D gene: TRBD1
clone size: .
J gene: TRBJ2-7
CDR3 DNA: TGTGCCAGCAGTTCCGCGGGACAGGAAACCTACGAGCAGTACTTC
CDR3 protein: CASSSAGQETYEQYF

V gene: TRBV5-4
D gene: .
clone size: .
J gene: TRBJ1-1
CDR3 DNA: TGTGCCAGCAGCTTGCCTGACAGGAACACTGAAGCTTTCTTT
CDR3 protein: CASSLPDRNTEAFF

V gene: TRBV6-2/TRBV6-3
D gene: TRBD1
clone size: few
J gene: TRBJ1-5
CDR3 DNA: TGTGCCAGCAGTTACGTTCGGGACAGGCAAATATTTTATAGCAATCAGCCCCAGCATTTT
CDR3 protein: CASSYVRDRQIFYSNQPQHF

V gene: TRBV28
D gene: .
clone size: .
J gene: TRBJ1-2
CDR3 DNA: TGTGCCAGCAGTTTATTTCCGTATGGCTACACCTTC
CDR3 protein: CASSLFPYGYTF

V gene: TRBV4-3
D gene: TRBD1
clone size: .
J gene: TRBJ1-2
CDR3 DNA: TGCGCCAGCAGCCAAGGGGGGGGACAGGGTAACTATGGCTACACCTTC
CDR3 protein: CASSQGGGQGNYGYTF

V gene: TRBV19
D gene: .
clone size: few
J gene: TRBJ2-1
CDR3 DNA: TGTGCCAGTAGTAAACTAGGGAGCTCCTACAATGAGCAGTTCTTC
CDR3 protein: CASSKLGSSYNEQFF

V gene: TRBV9
D gene: TRBD1
clone size: .
J gene: TRBJ2-7
CDR3 DNA: TGTGCCAGCAGCTCCGGACAGGGCGGCGAGCAGTACTTC
CDR3 protein: CASSSGQGGEQYF

V gene: TRBV9
D gene: TRBD2
clone size: .
J gene: TRBJ2-7
CDR3 DNA: TGTGCCAGCAGCCCACGACTGGGCGGGGGTCCCTACGAGCAGTACTTC
CDR3 protein: CASSPRLGGGPYEQYF

V gene: TRBV5-4
D gene: .
clone size: .
J gene: TRBJ2-3
CDR3 DNA: TGTGCCAGCAGATTGGGGTCTAGAGTGAGCACAGATACGCAGTATTTT
CDR3 protein: CASRLGSRVSTDTQYF

V gene: TRBV2
D gene: .
clone size: .
J gene: TRBJ1-1
CDR3 DNA: TGTGCCAGCAGTGTATTAGGCAGAGCCCCTAGAGCTTTCTTT
CDR3 protein: CASSVLGRAPRAFF

V gene: TRBV7-6
D gene: TRBD2
clone size: .
J gene: TRBJ2-2
CDR3 DNA: TGTGCCAGCAGCTTGTGGGGACTAGCGGAGACCGCGTGGGGCACCGGGGAGCTGTTTTTT
CDR3 protein: CASSLWGLAETAWGTGELFF

V gene: TRBV5-1
D gene: .
clone size: .
J gene: TRBJ1-1
CDR3 DNA: TGCGCCAGCAGCTTGTTATCTAACACTGAAGCTTTCTTT
CDR3 protein: CASSLLSNTEAFF

V gene: TRBV2
D gene: TRBD1
clone size: once
J gene: TRBJ2-2
CDR3 DNA: TGTGCCAGCAGTGGACAGGGGGCCGGGGAGCTGTTTTTT
CDR3 protein: CASSGQGAGELFF

V gene: TRBV18
D gene: TRBD1
clone size: .
J gene: TRBJ1-1
CDR3 DNA: TGTGCCAGTTCCGGGACAGCGGAAACTGAAGCTTTCTTT
CDR3 protein: CASSGTAETEAFF

V gene: TRBV7-9
D gene: .
clone size: .
J gene: TRBJ2-3
CDR3 DNA: TGTGCCAGCAGCCTAGCGACTAGCACAGATACGCAGTATTTT
CDR3 protein: CASSLATSTDTQYF

V gene: TRBV7-3
D gene: TRBD2
clone size: few
J gene: TRBJ2-7
CDR3 DNA: TGTGCCAGCAGCTTACAGCCTAGCGGGCTCTCCTACGAGCAGTACTTC
CDR3 protein: CASSLQPSGLSYEQYF

V gene: TRBV7-9
D gene: .
clone size: .
J gene: TRBJ1-1
CDR3 DNA: TGTGCCAGCAGCCCCGATATGGGAGTAGCTGAAGCTTTCTTT
CDR3 protein: CASSPDMGVAEAFF

V gene: TRBV6-5
D gene: .
clone size: .
J gene: TRBJ1-1
CDR3 DNA: TGTGCCAGCAGTTATCAGGGATTCGGGAACACTGAAGCTTTCTTT
CDR3 protein: CASSYQGFGNTEAFF

V gene: TRBV7-2
D gene: .
clone size: .
J gene: TRBJ1-1
CDR3 DNA: TGTGCCAGCAGCTTAGTAGCGGGGAACACTGAAGCTTTCTTT
CDR3 protein: CASSLVAGNTEAFF

V gene: TRBV6-5
D gene: TRBD1
clone size: .
J gene: TRBJ2-5
CDR3 DNA: TGTGCCAGCAGCTTGACAGGGGGTATTGGAGAGACCCAGTACTTC
CDR3 protein: CASSLTGGIGETQYF

V gene: TRBV9
D gene: .
clone size: .
J gene: TRBJ2-6
CDR3 DNA: TGTGCCAGCAGCGGAGCGGACTCTGGGGCCAACGTCCTGACTTTC
CDR3 protein: CASSGADSGANVLTF

V gene: TRBV5-6
D gene: TRBD1
clone size: .
J gene: TRBJ2-7
CDR3 DNA: TGTGCCAGCAGCTTTTTTGGGACAGGGAGGGACGAGCAGTACTTC
CDR3 protein: CASSFFGTGRDEQYF

V gene: TRBV7-9
D gene: TRBD1
clone size: few
J gene: TRBJ2-7
CDR3 DNA: TGTGCCAGCAGCCCGACAGGGAGCGAGCAGTACTTC
CDR3 protein: CASSPTGSEQYF

V gene: TRBV6-1
D gene: .
clone size: .
J gene: TRBJ2-5
CDR3 DNA: TGTGCCAGCAGTGAGAGACAGGGTGGAGGGGAGACCCAGTACTTC
CDR3 protein: CASSERQGGGETQYF

V gene: TRBV28
D gene: .
clone size: .
J gene: TRBJ2-5
CDR3 DNA: TGTGCCAGCAGTTTAGGGCGGGTTGAGACCCAGTACTTC
CDR3 protein: CASSLGRVETQYF

V gene: TRBV5-1
D gene: .
clone size: .
J gene: TRBJ2-5
CDR3 DNA: TGCGCCAGCAGCACGGGGACAGCGGCGGGGGAGACCCAGTACTTC
CDR3 protein: CASSTGTAAGETQYF